This TCR beta chain was profiled in a study of blood T cell repertoires in COVID-19. At the level of the study: The samples span acute and convalescent COVID-19 from the United States, Italy and Spain. Sample material is recorded as cDNA or gDNA derived from T cells, B-cell-depleted T cells, or PBMCs.

Germline lookup yields CDR1 LGHDT and CDR2 YNNKEL (reference sequence). Trimming stripped 2 bases from V and 2 bases from J, with 9 bases between. The CDR3 has 14 residues. Original methodology: Amplification of reference gene primers provided the estimated nucleated cell counts. Assay: immunoSEQ multiplex PCR; the TCRdb copy retains only in-frame clones and omits some. V, J and clone size were drawn from that table, and D and trimming were deduced from the DNA. The repertoire has approximately 190,000 clones, roughly four fifths of them found once; the top ten carry under 7.5%. The chain joins TRBV3-1 (or the pseudogene TRBV3-2) to TRBJ1-1, with D maybe TRBD1 (5 bases). Specimen: peripheral blood. This TCR was sampled from a middle-aged woman with acute or convalescent COVID-19. The CDR3 protein is CASSQQGYNTEAFF. As DNA, the CDR3 is TGTGCCAGCAGCCAACAGGGCTATAACACTGAAGCTTTCTTT.